This T cell receptor beta chain was retrieved from a study of cytomegalovirus exposure and HLA in healthy donors. Trimming cost V 2 bases and J 2 bases; bases outside gene matches: 3. Germline values: CDR1 MNHEY, CDR2 SMNVEV (reference sequence). The CDR3 is made up of 15 amino acids. This PCR relied on a set of 60 Vbeta primers and 13 Jbeta primers. TCRdb keeps only in-frame clones here, not all; method: immunoSEQ multiplex PCR. The table has 110,000 or so clones, roughly two thirds seen once. The chain combines TRBV27 with TRBJ2-7; 10 positions agree with TRBD1. This sequence originates from a man in his forties in good health and CMV-seronegative. The material sequenced was PBMCs. The CDR3 is CASSLGTGDPYEQYF. CDR3 in DNA: TGTGCCAGCAGTTTAGGGACAGGGGACCCCTACGAGCAGTACTTC.